These T cell receptor beta chains were read from a single sample in a study of T cell responses to AZD1222 COVID-19 vaccine. Clones were sequenced by immunoSEQ multiplex PCR, and TCRdb holds only the in-frame ones, with some missing. This table has 100,000 to 150,000 clones, around 90% appearing once. Sequences were derived from peripheral blood, sampled on day 0 of AZD1222 vaccination. These receptors all come from an adult in good health. Both conserved end residues are part of each CDR3. The D gene is left open where the match is weak. Expanded clones get a size class; other rows say once, few or many, or leave the size out.

NA,TRBJ2-3,NA,TRBV7-9,CASSSDIRTDTQYF,TGTGCCAGCAGCTCGGACATTCGCACAGATACGCAGTATTTT
NA,TRBJ2-7,NA,TRBV5-5,CASSPQTGRYEQYF,TGTGCCAGCAGCCCCCAGACAGGGAGGTACGAGCAGTACTTC
NA,TRBJ2-3,TRBD1,TRBV27,CASSFGRGRDTQYF,TGTGCCAGCAGTTTCGGTAGGGGGCGAGATACGCAGTATTTT
NA,TRBJ1-2,NA,TRBV7-3,CASSLTGSTRSSGYTF,TGTGCCAGCAGCTTAACGGGCTCTACCCGCTCTTCTGGCTACACCTTC
NA,TRBJ1-1,NA,TRBV5-5,CASSSRGIEETEAFF,TGTGCCAGCAGCTCCCGAGGGATCGAGGAGACTGAAGCTTTCTTT
NA,TRBJ2-7,NA,TRBV6-2/TRBV6-3,CASSDAAPGRYF,TGTGCCAGCAGCGATGCAGCTCCTGGGAGGTACTTC
NA,TRBJ1-6,NA,TRBV5-1,CASSPGPDRLQDSPLHF,TGCGCCAGCAGCCCAGGGCCGGACCGGCTCCAGGATTCACCCCTCCACTTT
few,TRBJ1-5,NA,TRBV12-3/TRBV12-4,CASRAGEQPQHF,TGTGCCAGCAGGGCAGGGGAACAGCCCCAGCATTTT
NA,TRBJ1-5,NA,TRBV27,CASSLPGSNQPQHF,TGTGCCAGCAGCCTCCCTGGCAGCAATCAGCCCCAGCATTTT
NA,TRBJ1-1,NA,TRBV7-2,CASSLGGFEAFF,TGTGCCAGCAGCTTGGGGGGTTTTGAAGCTTTCTTT
NA,TRBJ2-3,NA,TRBV29-1,CSVERSLSTDTQYF,TGCAGCGTTGAAAGGTCACTTAGCACAGATACGCAGTATTTT